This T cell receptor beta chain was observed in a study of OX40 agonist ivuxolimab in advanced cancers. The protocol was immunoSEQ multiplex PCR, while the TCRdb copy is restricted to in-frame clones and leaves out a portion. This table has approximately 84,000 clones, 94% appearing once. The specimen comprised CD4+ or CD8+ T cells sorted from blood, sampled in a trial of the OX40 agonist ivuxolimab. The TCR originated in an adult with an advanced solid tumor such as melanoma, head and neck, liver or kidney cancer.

The CDR3 spells CASSDGGTDTQYF. The CDR3 DNA sequence: TGTGCCAGCAGTGATGGCGGCACAGATACGCAGTATTTT. This chain joins TRBV6-4 and TRBJ2-3; D is unclear. This CDR3 comprises 13 residues. V dropped 3 bases and J dropped 1 base, with 5 bases sitting between them. The germline V gene encodes CDR1 MRHNA and CDR2 SNTAGT.